A selection of T cell receptor beta chains follows, all from one sample in a study of T-cell memory formation after mild COVID-19. MiXCR was run by TCRdb on the 5' RACE reads, yielding one entry per CDR3 protein. Of 300,000 to 400,000 distinct CDR3 sequences listed, more than 15% were seen once; the top ten hold about a fifth. The sample consisted of PBMCs or a T cell subset sorted from them (not recorded which). The receptors were gathered from a man in his late teens or twenties who had mild COVID-19 (a few samples of this study predate the infection). Cell type and time point are not known. CDR3s include the opening cysteine and the closing phenylalanine or tryptophan. Fields, in order: V gene, J gene, clone size, D gene, CDR3 DNA, CDR3 protein. A D gene is named only where the DNA matches it firmly. Clone size appears in some rows only: once, few, many, or a class for an expanded clone.

TRBV25-1	TRBJ1-1	-	-	TGTGCCAGCAGTGAGAATGGACGGCTTAACACTGAAGCTTTCTTT	CASSENGRLNTEAFF
TRBV6-4	TRBJ2-3	few	TRBD2	TGTGCCAGCAGTGACGGGGCGGGGGGCACAGATACGCAGTATTTT	CASSDGAGGTDTQYF
TRBV4-2	TRBJ2-5	few	-	TGTGCCAGCAGCACAGACAGCCGGGGAGAGACCCAGTACTTC	CASSTDSRGETQYF
TRBV5-6	TRBJ1-1	few	TRBD1	TGTGCCAGCAGCCTCGTACAGGGGGCGTGGACTGAAGCTTTCTTT	CASSLVQGAWTEAFF
TRBV10-3	TRBJ2-1	few	-	TGTGCCATCAGTGAGGGACAGAACAATGAGCAGTTCTTC	CAISEGQNNEQFF
TRBV9	TRBJ1-4	many	-	TGTGCCAGCAGCGCGGGACGTGGGGGTGAAAAACTGTTTTTT	CASSAGRGGEKLFF
TRBV4-1	TRBJ2-5	-	TRBD2	TGCGCCAGCAGCCGAAGCCTGGAGCGGGGGGAACTTCAAGAGACCCAGTACTTC	CASSRSLERGELQETQYF
TRBV21-1	TRBJ1-3	-	-	TGTGCCAGCAGCAAAGATGTCCTCTCTGGAAACACCATATATTTT	CASSKDVLSGNTIYF
TRBV7-2	TRBJ2-5	-	TRBD2	TGTGCCAGCAGCTTAGAAGAGCGGGGGCCGGAAGAGACGCAGTACTTC	CASSLEERGPEETQYF
TRBV6-6	TRBJ1-2	few	-	TGTGCCAGCAGTTCGACGGCATCCGATGGCTACACCTTC	CASSSTASDGYTF
TRBV4-1	TRBJ2-3	few	-	TGCGCCAGCAGCCAAGAGCGGACTCGGCCCCAAAATACGCAGTATTTT	CASSQERTRPQNTQYF
TRBV7-9	TRBJ1-1	-	TRBD1	TGTGCCAGCAGCGTCAGGGGGGGTGACACTGAAGCTTTCTTT	CASSVRGGDTEAFF
TRBV12-3/TRBV12-4	TRBJ1-3	-	-	TGTGCCAGCAGTTCAAACACCATATATTTT	CASSSNTIYF
TRBV5-1	TRBJ2-1	many	TRBD1	TGCGCCAGCACCCCTGACACAGGGGTCTACAATGAGCAGTTCTTC	CASTPDTGVYNEQFF
TRBV24-1	TRBJ2-3	many	-	TGTGCCACCGAACAGGGGGGGAGCTTAGATACGCAGTATTTT	CATEQGGSLDTQYF
TRBV20-1	TRBJ2-7	-	-	TGCAGTGCTAGTGGTCAGCCCTACGAGCAGTACTTC	CSASGQPYEQYF
TRBV12-3/TRBV12-4	TRBJ2-1	-	TRBD2	TGTGCCAGCCAAATATGGACTAGCGGCAATGAGCAGTTCTTC	CASQIWTSGNEQFF
TRBV5-4	TRBJ2-1	many	-	TGTGCCAGCAGCTTGGAGCCAGTCAACAATGAGCAGTTCTTC	CASSLEPVNNEQFF
TRBV6-2/TRBV6-3	TRBJ2-3	many	TRBD2	TGTGCCAGCAGTTCCAGCGGGGGCCCGCAGTATTTT	CASSSSGGPQYF
TRBV4-1	TRBJ1-2	-	-	TGCGCCAGCAGCCCACCGGACAGTCCCTATGGCTACACCTTC	CASSPPDSPYGYTF
TRBV15	TRBJ2-5	-	-	TGTGCCACGCGAGCAACAGGGCATCAAGAGACCCAGTACTTC	CATRATGHQETQYF
TRBV28	TRBJ2-3	few	TRBD1	TGTGCCAGCAGTATCGATAGGTGGACAGGGGACAACACAGATACGCAGTATTTT	CASSIDRWTGDNTDTQYF
TRBV4-1	TRBJ2-5	-	-	TGCGCCAGCAGCCAAGATCCCGGTCCGTACCAAGAGACCCAGTACTTC	CASSQDPGPYQETQYF
TRBV5-1	TRBJ2-1	-	-	TGCGCCAGCAGCGAAGGGGAAATAAATGAGCAGTTCTTC	CASSEGEINEQFF
TRBV5-1	TRBJ2-3	many	-	TGCGCCAGCAGCTCCCCTGGCACAGATACGCAGTATTTT	CASSSPGTDTQYF
TRBV6-6	TRBJ2-5	-	-	TGTGCCAGCAGCCCTACCCACGCCAGTGGGGAGACCCAGTACTTC	CASSPTHASGETQYF
TRBV7-2	TRBJ2-1	-	-	TGTGCCAGCAGCTCTTACTACAATGAGCAGTTCTTC	CASSSYYNEQFF
TRBV7-2	TRBJ2-2	few	-	TGTGCCAGCAGCGGCAGGGGAGACACCGGGGAGCTGTTTTTT	CASSGRGDTGELFF
TRBV7-8	TRBJ2-2	few	TRBD2	TGTGCCACCCGCGGGGGGGGCAACACCGGGGAGCTGTTTTTT	CATRGGGNTGELFF
TRBV12-5	TRBJ2-5	-	-	TGTGCTAGTGGTTTGGGGACAGTCGGGGGGACCCAGTACTTC	CASGLGTVGGTQYF